This section outlines one TCR beta chain sequence together with its context. What it binds is unknown. CDR3 length: 15 amino acids. Germline V gene lookup returns CDR1 SNHLY and CDR2 FYNNEI. Trimming at V came to 6 bases and at J to 1 base, leaving 6 bases not matched to a gene. Graves' hyperthyroidism showing no ophthalmopathy progression within 18 months was considered stable. This record comes from a study of T cells in Graves' hyperthyroidism and ophthalmopathy. Findings and limits, study-wide: The model's output predicted ophthalmopathy at a median of approximately 6.5 months prior to onset.

From RNA transcripts, TCR beta CDR3 regions were amplified. RT-PCR in the first round (using the HTBI primer set) targeted the TCR CDR3. TCRdb redid the calling of the multiplex PCR reads with MiXCR, one entry per CDR3 protein. The sample lists 530,000 or so distinct CDR3 sequences, under 60% occurring once. This chain uses TRBV2 with TRBJ2-5; the match to TRBD1 covers 9 bases. Sequencing was performed on peripheral blood or thyroid tissue (not recorded which). The receptor comes from a woman younger than 35 with Graves' hyperthyroidism. The CDR3 loop reads CASRPKTGGQETQYF. CDR3 sequence (DNA): TGTGCCAGCAGACCTAAGACAGGGGGCCAAGAGACCCAGTACTTC.